This entry features one TCR beta chain sequence. What was amplified from RNA transcripts were TCR beta CDR3 regions. The HTBI primer set drove a first-round RT-PCR of the TCR CDR3. One entry per CDR3 protein, called by TCRdb with MiXCR from the multiplex PCR reads. The repertoire holds more than 550,000 distinct CDR3 sequences, with about 17% as singletons. The germline V gene has CDR1 MGHDK and CDR2 SYGVNS. V was clipped by 3 bases and J by 8 bases; unmatched bases: 10. The CDR3 length is 16 residues. The data originate from a study of T cells in Graves' hyperthyroidism and ophthalmopathy. The sample taken for sequencing was blood. The chain carries TRBV25-1 and TRBJ2-1; 10 nucleotides agree with TRBD1. This TCR came from a woman between 45 and 65 years old with Graves' hyperthyroidism that later progressed to Graves' ophthalmopathy. The CDR3 DNA follows: TGTGCCAGCAGTGATAATGGCAGGGACAGGGGCCATGAGCAGTTCTTC. This gives the protein CASSDNGRDRGHEQFF.